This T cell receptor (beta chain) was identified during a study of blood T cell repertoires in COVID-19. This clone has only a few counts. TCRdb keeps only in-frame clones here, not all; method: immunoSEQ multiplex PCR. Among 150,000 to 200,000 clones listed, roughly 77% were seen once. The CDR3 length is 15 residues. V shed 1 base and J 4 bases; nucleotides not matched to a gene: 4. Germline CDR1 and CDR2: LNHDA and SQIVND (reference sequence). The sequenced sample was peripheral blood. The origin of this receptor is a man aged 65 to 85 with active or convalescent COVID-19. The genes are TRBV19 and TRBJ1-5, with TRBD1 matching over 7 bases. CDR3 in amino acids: CASSIGTGGNQPQHF. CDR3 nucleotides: TGTGCCAGTAGTATAGGGACAGGCGGGAATCAGCCCCAGCATTTT. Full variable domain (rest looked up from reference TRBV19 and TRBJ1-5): DGGITQSPKYLFRKEGQNVTLSCEQNLNHDAMYWYRQDPGQGLRLIYYSQIVNDFQKGDIAEGYSVSREKKESFPLTVTSAQKNPTAFYLCASSIGTGGNQPQHFGDGTRLSIL.